The TCR delta chain described here comes from a study of Vγ9Vδ2 T cells in congenital toxoplasmosis (dated by TCRdb to about 2021). Notes on the research overall: IgG, IgM and IgA serology, Western blot and an in-house interferon-gamma release assay were used to diagnose congenital toxoplasmosis. This study compared the CDR3 repertoires of the gamma and delta chains in sorted blood gammadelta T cells from congenitally T. gondii-infected infants versus uninfected infants. Infant repertoires were sequenced at 2 months after birth and at 1 year of age. TCR sequencing covered about 5 infected and approximately 11 uninfected infants at 2 months, plus 3 infected and 4 uninfected infants at 1 year.

The CDR3 numbers 19 residues from cysteine through phenylalanine. The CDR3 DNA has 57 bases and is translated from base 1. Reading the germline V gene gives CDR1 GEAIGNYY and CDR2 EKD. Broad study findings and their caveats: Two months was the earliest age with enough suitable sample material for TCR repertoire analysis, so newborn repertoires were not sequenced. Repertoire differences between infected and uninfected infants were less clearly seen at 1 year of age than at 2 months. At 2 months, TRGV9 and TRDV2 CDR3s of infected infants appeared to carry fewer N additions than uninfected infants, especially TRDV2-TRDJ1 sequences. Both infected and uninfected infants showed high prevalence of a public TRGV9 clonotype. Germline-encoded fetal-type TRDV2 CDR3 sequences seemed more prevalent in infected than uninfected roughly 2-month-old infants, suggesting an in utero expansion footprint.

cDNA was made by template-switch reverse transcription with TRGC- and TRDC-specific primers in one tube, using SuperScript II. The TRGC primer was designed to bind both the TRGC1 and TRGC2 constant genes. The KAPA Real-Time Library Amplification Kit was used to amplify TRG and TRD, and AMPure XP beads were used for purification between steps. Index PCR with the Nextera XT Index Kit was used to add Illumina sequencing adapters. An Illumina MiSeq with the V2 300 kit was used to sequence the TRG and TRD amplicons, producing 150 bp paired-end reads. The authors processed their data as follows. Before any further analysis, FastQC version 0.11.8 was used to assess read quality. Reads were mapped to GenBank TRG or TRD reference genes, and MiXCR version 3.0.3 was used to assemble CDR3 sequences. MiXCR defaults were kept, except that TRDD gene segments were assembled using 3 rather than 5 consecutive nucleotides. VDJtools version 1.2.1 calculated N additions, CDR3 length, J segment length and clonotype sharing between samples. Out-of-frame CDR3 sequences and those containing stop codons were excluded from analysis. Infant repertoires were compared for overlap with previously published fetal, cord blood and adult blood Vgamma9Vdelta2 repertoires. TCRdb reprocessed the public data with the CATT caller; entries with the same nucleotide sequence were combined afterwards. Clone size and V and J calls follow TCRdb, not the original study. The sample profile shows several hundred delta-chain clones; around 50% of them were found once. The biggest ten clones account for roughly 31% of the sample.

Mothers of both infected and uninfected infants received the same treatment, using spiramycin and/or pyrimethamine plus sulfadiazine plus folinic acid. Every infant, whether infected or uninfected, was delivered at term, after more than 37 weeks of gestation. Around 1 mL of blood was used to isolate PBMCs by Lymphoprep gradient centrifugation, after which the PBMCs were cryopreserved in liquid nitrogen and shipped to Belgium. Thawed PBMCs were labeled with Zombie NIR viability dye and stained with CD3, TCR gammadelta, Vgamma9 and Vdelta2 antibodies. CD3+ TCRgammadelta+ T cells were sorted on a FACSAria III with a mean purity of almost 99%. For each sample, the RNeasy Micro Kit was used to isolate RNA from approximately 10,000 sorted gammadelta T cells. The study infants had mothers who were enrolled with primary T. gondii infection during pregnancy. Peripheral blood samples from the infants were taken at an outpatient microbiology and virology center in Pavia, Italy.

Worth noting for this clone: Its antigen specificity is not known. Since a far larger clone is one base different, this is likely a read error.

The rearrangement joined TRDV2 to TRDJ3, with 10 bases matching TRDD3. The J gene, not given by TCRdb, was assigned here from a germline match of the nucleotide sequence. This receptor was taken from a child under 10 years old born to a mother with Toxoplasma gondii infection during pregnancy, either congenitally infected or uninfected (not recorded which). The sample taken for sequencing was gamma-delta T cells from blood. The DNA sequence reads TGTGCCTGTGACACCGTACTGGGGGATCTCTCCTGGGGCACCCGACAGATGTTTTTC. Its product reads: CACDTVLGDLSWGTRQMFF.